This T cell receptor (beta chain) was identified during a study of T-cell memory formation after mild COVID-19. This CDR3 has 16 amino acids. The V gene lost 4 bases and the J gene lost 8 bases, with 19 bases spanning the gap. The germline V gene encodes CDR1 SGDLS and CDR2 YYNGEE. As concerns this clonotype: Its antigen is currently unknown.

TCRdb re-called the 5' RACE reads through MiXCR, storing one row per CDR3 protein. Among about 360,000 distinct CDR3 sequences listed, around 15% were seen once. General study findings and limits: The study detected some responding clones in pre-infection memory, suggesting cross-reactive memory joined. Shrinking CD4+ clones resided mostly in CM and EM, and CD8+ ones in EMRA.

This sequence joins TRBV9 and TRBJ1-6; D is uncertain. Sequencing was performed on PBMCs or a T cell subset sorted from them (not recorded which). This TCR was recovered from a man between 18 and 35 years old who had mild COVID-19 (a few samples of this study predate the infection). Cell type and time point are not known. CDR3 coding DNA: TGTGCCAGCAGCCCCGTGGGGAGGGATGGGGATTCACCCCTCCACTTT. Its protein is CASSPVGRDGDSPLHF.